This T cell receptor beta chain was sequenced for a study of blood T cell repertoires in COVID-19. Study-level background: For recovered donors of Cohort 3, there were two negative PCRs, clearance, or symptom resolution. Italy, Spain and the United States were the sources of the convalescent and acute COVID-19 samples.

Germline CDR1 and CDR2: MDHEN and SYDVKM. The trim removed 4 bases at V and 6 bases at J, leaving 5 bases unmatched. The CDR3 totals 14 residues. This clone was seen just once. Participants were placed into cohorts based on the clinical history they reported. Sequencing was performed with immunoSEQ multiplex PCR; in TCRdb, only in-frame clones are kept and a portion is missing. Of about 280,000 clones in the sample, more than 75% are singletons; the top ten hold around 2%. V gene TRBV28 combines with J gene TRBJ2-1; 8 bases agree with TRBD2. The sample consisted of PBMCs or T cells enriched from blood (not recorded which). This TCR derives from a woman aged 55-70 years in a cohort exposed to, infected with or recovered from COVID-19 (not recorded which). Written as DNA, the CDR3 is TGTGCCAGCAGTTCTCGACTAGCGAGCAATGAGCAGTTCTTC. Its protein product is CASSSRLASNEQFF.